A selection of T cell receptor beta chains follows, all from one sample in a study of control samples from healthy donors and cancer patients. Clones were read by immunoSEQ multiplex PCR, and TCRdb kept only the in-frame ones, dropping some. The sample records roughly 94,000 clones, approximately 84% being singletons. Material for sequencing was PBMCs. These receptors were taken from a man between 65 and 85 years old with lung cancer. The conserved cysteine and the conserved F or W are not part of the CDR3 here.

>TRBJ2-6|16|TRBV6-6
ASSPTPGRISGANVLT
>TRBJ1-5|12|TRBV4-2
ASSQAEGYQPQH
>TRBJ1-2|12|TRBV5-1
ASSTGQGNYGYT
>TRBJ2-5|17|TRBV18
ASSPPIQDTTGIQETQY
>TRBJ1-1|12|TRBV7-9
ASSAQGMNTEAF
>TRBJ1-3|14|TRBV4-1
ASSPESTGPGNTIY
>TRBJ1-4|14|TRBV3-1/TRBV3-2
ASSSTKWTPNEKLF
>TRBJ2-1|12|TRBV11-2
ASSPRAGGDEQF
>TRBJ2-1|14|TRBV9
ASSVDPGGSRNEQF
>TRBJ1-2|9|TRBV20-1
SGLEHYGYT
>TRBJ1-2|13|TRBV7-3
ASSLRDRGDYGYT
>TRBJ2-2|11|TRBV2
ASPDTNTGELF
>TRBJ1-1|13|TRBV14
ASSPLTGVNTEAF
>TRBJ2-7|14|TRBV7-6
ASSLGSTGGFNEQY
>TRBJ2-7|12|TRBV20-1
SASFVMGSNEQY
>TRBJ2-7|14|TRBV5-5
ASSLRGLAGAYEQY